The entry below describes one T cell receptor beta chain. It lacks a known antigen. Base-call qualities are not available, and no considerably larger clone is one nucleotide away. This entry is derived from a study of T cells after posttransplantation cyclophosphamide (dated by TCRdb to 2016 to 2017). Describing the broader study: Using TRB sequencing, the study followed how the T cell repertoire rebuilt after myeloablative bone marrow transplantation with posttransplantation cyclophosphamide given as GVHD prophylaxis. Antigen receptor sequencing covered samples from a few dozen PTCy-treated patients and 16 of their related bone marrow donors. Blood from all 35 or so PTCy patients with 1-year posttransplant specimens was subjected to TRB sequencing. In 3 patients, up to roughly 3 additional blood samples taken between 2 and 5.2 years after transplant also underwent TRB sequencing, as did pretransplant blood from a handful of patients. TRA and TRB clonality were tightly correlated in 9 or 10 samples, so subsequent TCR analyses focused on TRB only. Public TRB sequences were compared against a database of over 3,000 sequences linked to responses to pathogens, tumor antigens, self-antigens and alloantigens. What the research found in general, with its limitations: Across a few dozen patients, TRB clonality was highly associated with recipient CMV seropositivity and CMV reactivation, and diversity in PTCy patients was similar to diversity in CNI/methotrexate controls. The TRB repertoires of T cells infiltrating skin or GI tract showed only limited overlap with the TRB repertoires of T cells in blood. At 1-2 months, donor-recipient similarity was low but rose over the first year, and the later blood repertoires were often dominated by donor CD8+ memory clones.

The PTCy-treated patients were enrolled in a prospective multi-institutional clinical trial. Peripheral blood and bone marrow mononuclear cells were isolated by Ficoll-Hypaque density centrifugation and were cryopreserved. TRB sequencing was run on genomic DNA with either the immunoSEQ assay at survey resolution or the hsTCRB kit. Per the original workflow: The immunoSEQ software handled initial read processing, and the LymphoSeq R package was used for repertoire analyses. Clonality was computed as 1 minus normalized Shannon entropy; Gini coefficient was also calculated for each TRB dataset. To infer phenotypes in unsorted samples, TRB sequences from sorted subsets of the recipient or donor were mapped onto the unsorted samples of the same recipient. TCRdb's version of the immuneACCESS table is confined to in-frame rearrangements and falls short of the full clone set. An unresolved V gene accounts for under half of the shortfall where checked; the remainder is of unknown origin. That table supplies the V and J calls and clone size; D and trimming were determined from the DNA. Within this sample are 25,000 to 35,000 clones, with 85% to 90% of them counted one time only. Of the sample, just under 15% is held by the ten largest clones.

V is cut back by 0 bases and J by 2 bases, with 7 bases in the junction unmatched. Its CDR3 holds 17 amino acids, cysteine through phenylalanine. Left in the record is the CDR3 DNA by itself, 51 bases read in frame from the first base. Reading the germline V gene gives CDR1 SGHTA and CDR2 FQGNSA. Sequencing input: PBMCs. This TCR was sampled from a woman aged 40-49 years with a blood cancer, CMV-positive, and with a related stem cell donor. The rearrangement combines TRBV7-2 with TRBJ2-1; TRBD2 fits 7 bases in the junction. The nucleotides are TGTGCCAGCAGCTTAGCGTTCCAGCGGGGTACCTACAATGAGCAGTTCTTC. The translation is CASSLAFQRGTYNEQFF.